This T cell receptor beta chain was captured in a study of esophageal squamous cell carcinoma under preoperative chemotherapy. Across the whole study: Samples included peripheral blood T cells as well as tumor-infiltrating lymphocytes. Study-wide findings and caveats: Chemotherapy was followed by significantly higher TCR diversity in peripheral T cells only, not tumor-infiltrating lymphocytes. After treatment, tumor-infiltrating lymphocytes apparently came partly from blood T cells. Paclitaxel-nedaplatin therapy caused immediate, substantial clonotype frequency changes.

The table lists this clonotype with many counts. The antigen remains unidentified. TCRdb re-called the PCR reads through MiXCR, storing one row per CDR3 protein. Here the sample spans approximately 16,000 distinct CDR3 sequences, 40% to 50% being singletons. After removal of 0 bases from V and 3 bases from J, the junction contained 3 bases not matched to a gene. Germline CDR1 and CDR2: ENHRY and SYGVKD. This CDR3 is built from 16 residues. Time point defined: before preoperative PTX-NDP chemotherapy. This material was collected from a patient given preoperative chemotherapy. The rearrangement links TRBV10-3 to TRBJ2-1, with 9 bases that match TRBD2. The receptor comes from a human donor with esophageal squamous cell carcinoma. The donor label of this sample is uncertain. The CDR3: CAISESAGGLYNEQFF. For the CDR3, the DNA is TGTGCCATCAGTGAGTCGGCGGGAGGGCTCTACAATGAGCAGTTCTTC.